The TCR beta chain under discussion was sequenced for a study of shared clonotypes between healthy human individuals. The wider study: Each donor had three CD4 naive, three CD4 memory, two CD8 naive and one CD8 memory plate.

This CDR3 is 14 amino acids long. The germline V gene has CDR1 KGHSH and CDR2 LQKENI. V was clipped by 8 bases and J by 2 bases, with 15 bases between them. This clone was detected once. Its antigen is as yet unknown. CD45RA-negative memory and CD45RA+ naive subsets were split from the CD4+ cells. Study-wide results and caveats: Genetic and exposure-history diversity was limited by the small donor number.

The assay was carried out at the deep level. Sequencing used immunoSEQ multiplex PCR; TCRdb keeps in-frame clones, though not all of them. The sample carries some 1.1 million clones, 60% to 80% recorded once. The chain links TRBV18 to TRBJ2-5; D uncertain. The sequence was collected from a man younger than 35 in good health. Some clones in this sample may be carry-over from other donors' samples. The sample consisted of memory CD4+ T cells from PBMCs. Subset in this sample: CD45RA-negative fraction. The CDR3 DNA is TGTGCCAGCGCCCTGCAGGAGCAGCAAGAGACCCAGTACTTC. This encodes CASALQEQQETQYF.